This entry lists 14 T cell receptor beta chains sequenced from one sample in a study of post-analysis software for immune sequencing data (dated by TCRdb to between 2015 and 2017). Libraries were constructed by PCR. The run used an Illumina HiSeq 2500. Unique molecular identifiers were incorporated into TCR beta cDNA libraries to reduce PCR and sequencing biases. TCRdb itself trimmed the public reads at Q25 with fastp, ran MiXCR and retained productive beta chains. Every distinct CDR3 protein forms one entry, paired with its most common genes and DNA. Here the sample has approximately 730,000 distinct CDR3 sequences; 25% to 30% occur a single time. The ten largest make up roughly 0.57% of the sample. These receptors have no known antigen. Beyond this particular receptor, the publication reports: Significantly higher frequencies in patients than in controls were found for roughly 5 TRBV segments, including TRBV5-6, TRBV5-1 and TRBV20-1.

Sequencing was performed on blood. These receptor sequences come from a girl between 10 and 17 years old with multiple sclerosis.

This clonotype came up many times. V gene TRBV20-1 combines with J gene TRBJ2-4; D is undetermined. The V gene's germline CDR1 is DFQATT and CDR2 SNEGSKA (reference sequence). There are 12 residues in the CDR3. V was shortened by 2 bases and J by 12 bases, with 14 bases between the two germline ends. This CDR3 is CSARRIQSAQYF. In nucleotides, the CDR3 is TGCAGTGCTAGACGTATCCAGTCTGCTCAGTACTTC.

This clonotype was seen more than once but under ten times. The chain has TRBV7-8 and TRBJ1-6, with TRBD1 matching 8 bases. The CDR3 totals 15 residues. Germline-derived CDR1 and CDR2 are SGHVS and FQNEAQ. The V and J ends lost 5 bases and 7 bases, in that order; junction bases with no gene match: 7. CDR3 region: CASSPDRAENSPLHF. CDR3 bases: TGTGCCAGCAGCCCGGACAGGGCCGAAAATTCACCCCTCCACTTT. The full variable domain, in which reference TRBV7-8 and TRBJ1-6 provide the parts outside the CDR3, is GAGVSQSPRYKVAKRGQDVALRCDPISGHVSLFWYQQALGQGPEFLTYFQNEAQLDKSGLPSDRFFAERPEGSVSTLKIQRTQQEDSAVYLCASSPDRAENSPLHFGNGTRLTVT.

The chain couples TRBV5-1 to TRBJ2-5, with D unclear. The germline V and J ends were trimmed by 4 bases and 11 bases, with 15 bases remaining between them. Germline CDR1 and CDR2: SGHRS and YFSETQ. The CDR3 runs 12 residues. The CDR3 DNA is TGCGCCAGCAGCCCAACTCTGGATGAGCAGTACTTC. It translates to CASSPTLDEQYF.

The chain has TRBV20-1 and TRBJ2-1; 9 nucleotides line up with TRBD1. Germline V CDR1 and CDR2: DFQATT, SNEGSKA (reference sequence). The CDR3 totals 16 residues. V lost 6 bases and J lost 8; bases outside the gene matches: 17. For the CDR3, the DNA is TGCAGTGCGGATAAACAGGGGGCGAATATTATTGATGAGCAGTTCTTC. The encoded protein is CSADKQGANIIDEQFF.

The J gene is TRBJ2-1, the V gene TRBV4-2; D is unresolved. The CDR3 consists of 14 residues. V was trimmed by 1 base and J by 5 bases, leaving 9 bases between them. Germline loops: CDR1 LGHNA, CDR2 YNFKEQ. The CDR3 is CASSQADRHNEQFF. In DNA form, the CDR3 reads TGTGCCAGCAGCCAAGCAGACCGCCACAATGAGCAGTTCTTC.

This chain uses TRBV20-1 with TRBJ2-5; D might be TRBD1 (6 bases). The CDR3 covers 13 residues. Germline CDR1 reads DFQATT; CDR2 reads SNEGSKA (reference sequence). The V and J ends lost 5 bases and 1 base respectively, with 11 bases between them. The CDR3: CSAARDTQETQYF. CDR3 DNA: TGCAGTGCTGCCCGGGACACCCAAGAGACCCAGTACTTC.

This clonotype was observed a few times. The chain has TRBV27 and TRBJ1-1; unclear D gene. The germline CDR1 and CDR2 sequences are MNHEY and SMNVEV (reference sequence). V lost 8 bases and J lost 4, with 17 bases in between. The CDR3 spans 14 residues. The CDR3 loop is CASSGFSSGTEAFF. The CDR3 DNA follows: TGTGCCAGCTCTGGCTTCTCTTCGGGCACTGAAGCTTTCTTT.

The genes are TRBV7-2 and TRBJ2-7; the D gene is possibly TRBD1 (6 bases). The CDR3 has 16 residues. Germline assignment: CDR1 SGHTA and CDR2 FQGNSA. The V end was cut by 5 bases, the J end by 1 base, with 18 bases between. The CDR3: CASSGTRDTLSYEQYF. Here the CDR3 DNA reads TGTGCCAGCAGCGGTACACGGGACACACTATCCTACGAGCAGTACTTC.

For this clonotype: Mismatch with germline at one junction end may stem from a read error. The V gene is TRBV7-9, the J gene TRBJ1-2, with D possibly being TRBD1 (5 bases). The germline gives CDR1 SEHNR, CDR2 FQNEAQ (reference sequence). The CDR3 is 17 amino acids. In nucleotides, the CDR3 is TGTGTCAGCAGCTTGAGTTCTTCTCGAGGGGAGCTTGATGGCAACACCTTC. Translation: CVSSLSSSRGELDGNTF.

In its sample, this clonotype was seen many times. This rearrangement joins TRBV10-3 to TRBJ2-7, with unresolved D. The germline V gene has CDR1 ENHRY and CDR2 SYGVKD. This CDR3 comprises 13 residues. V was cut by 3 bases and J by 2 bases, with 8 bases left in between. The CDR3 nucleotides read TGTGCCATCAGTGATGGCGAACCCTACGAGCAGTACTTC. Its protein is CAISDGEPYEQYF.

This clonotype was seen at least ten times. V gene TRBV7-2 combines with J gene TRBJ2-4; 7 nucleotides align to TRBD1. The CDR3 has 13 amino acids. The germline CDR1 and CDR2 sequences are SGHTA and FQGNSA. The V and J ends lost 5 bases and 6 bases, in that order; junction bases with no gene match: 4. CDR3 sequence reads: CASSRDRTNIQYF. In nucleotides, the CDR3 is TGTGCCAGCAGCCGGGACAGAACAAACATTCAGTACTTC.

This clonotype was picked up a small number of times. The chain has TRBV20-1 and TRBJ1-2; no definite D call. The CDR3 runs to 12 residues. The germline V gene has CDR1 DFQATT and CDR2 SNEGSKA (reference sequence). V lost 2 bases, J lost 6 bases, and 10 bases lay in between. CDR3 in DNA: TGCAGTGCTAGATTACAGCCAGATGGCTACACCTTC. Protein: CSARLQPDGYTF.

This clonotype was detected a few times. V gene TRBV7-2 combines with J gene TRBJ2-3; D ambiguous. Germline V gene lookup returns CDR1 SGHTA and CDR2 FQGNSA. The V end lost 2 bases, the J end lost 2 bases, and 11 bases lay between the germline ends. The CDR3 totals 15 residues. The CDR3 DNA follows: TGTGCCAGCAGCTTATCTGGTACAAACACAGATACGCAGTATTTT. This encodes CASSLSGTNTDTQYF.

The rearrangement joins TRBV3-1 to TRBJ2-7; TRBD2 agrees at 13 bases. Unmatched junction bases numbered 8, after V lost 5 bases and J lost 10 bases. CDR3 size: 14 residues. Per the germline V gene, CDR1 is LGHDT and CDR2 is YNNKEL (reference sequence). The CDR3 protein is CASSLRTSGGVQYF. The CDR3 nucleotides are TGTGCCAGCAGCTTACGGACTAGCGGGGGTGTCCAGTACTTC.